One and the same sample provided the 21 T cell receptor beta chains below, sequenced in a study of blood T cell repertoires in COVID-19. Profiled with immunoSEQ multiplex PCR; TCRdb holds only in-frame clones, not every one. The table shows about 280,000 clones, with 85% occurring only once. Sequencing used PBMCs or T cells enriched from blood (not recorded which). The receptors were gathered from a woman between 50 and 59 years old who had recovered from COVID-19.

The CDR3 spells CASSTLGTGLFAFF. Here the CDR3 DNA reads TGTGCCAGCAGTACCCTCGGGACAGGGCTGTTTGCTTTCTTT. This chain joins TRBV27 and TRBJ1-1, with 9 bases matching TRBD1. Germline assignment: CDR1 MNHEY and CDR2 SMNVEV (reference sequence). With V trimmed by 5 bases and J by 11 bases, 12 bases remained unmatched. The CDR3 spans 14 residues.

The chain links TRBV18 to TRBJ2-2; perhaps TRBD1 as D (6 bases). Germline loops: CDR1 KGHSH, CDR2 LQKENI. The V and J ends lost 6 bases and 6 bases respectively, with 26 bases between them. The CDR3 covers 18 residues. This CDR3 reads CASSPRQAQAPHSGELFF. CDR3 coding DNA: TGTGCCAGCTCGCCAAGACAGGCCCAGGCCCCCCACTCCGGGGAGCTGTTTTTT.

The rearrangement joins TRBV7-9 to TRBJ1-6, with a weak D call TRBD1 (6 bases). Per the germline V gene, CDR1 is SEHNR and CDR2 is FQNEAQ (reference sequence). The CDR3 spans 14 residues. V was trimmed by 5 bases and J by 7 bases, leaving 12 bases between them. The CDR3 region is CASSQTTGNSPLHF. The DNA for the CDR3 is TGTGCCAGCAGCCAAACTACAGGGAATTCACCCCTCCACTTT.

The chain joins TRBV18 to TRBJ1-5; 7 bases map to TRBD1. The CDR3 sequence is 13 residues long. V was clipped by 5 bases and J by 3 bases; unmatched bases: 1. The V gene's germline CDR1 is KGHSH and CDR2 LQKENI. Here the CDR3 reads CASSGQDNQPQHF. CDR3 in DNA: TGTGCCAGCTCAGGACAGGACAATCAGCCCCAGCATTTT.

The J gene is TRBJ2-3, the V gene TRBV13; TRBD2 aligns across 13 bases. This CDR3 has 17 residues. CDR1 is PRHDT, CDR2 FYEKMQ, per germline (reference sequence). With 1 base clipped from V and 2 bases from J, the junction kept 3 bases outside the gene matches. CDR3 DNA sequence: TGTGCCAGCAGCTTAGTGGGACTAGCGGGATACACAGATACGCAGTATTTT. It specifies CASSLVGLAGYTDTQYF.

This chain joins TRBV5-6 and TRBJ2-5; perhaps TRBD1 as D (5 bases). In germline, CDR1 is SGHDT, CDR2 YYEEEE. The CDR3 spans 13 residues. V lost 4 bases and J 5 bases, leaving 12 bases between the germline ends. The CDR3 sequence: CASSRGPPETQYF. As DNA, the CDR3 is TGTGCCAGCAGCAGGGGCCCCCCGGAGACCCAGTACTTC.

Remarks on this clone: One end of the junction is discordant with germline, which a read error may explain. The chain carries TRBV5-1 and TRBJ2-3; the D gene is possibly TRBD2 (5 bases). CDR3 length: 14 residues. From germline, CDR1 is SGHRS and CDR2 YFSETQ. As DNA, the CDR3 is TGCGCCAGCAGCCCTACTAGTTTTGAGAATACACAGTATTTT. Protein: CASSPTSFENTQYF.

Of note for this clone: An end of the junction does not agree with germline; a read error may underlie this. The chain couples TRBV7-9 to TRBJ2-2, with D perhaps TRBD1 (5 bases). The CDR3 loop spans 14 amino acids. The V gene's germline CDR1 is SEHNR and CDR2 FQNEAQ (reference sequence). CDR3 sequence reads: CASRLGANTGELFF. The CDR3 coding sequence is TGTGCCAGCAGGTTAGGGGCCAACACCGGGGAGCTGTTTTTT.

The genes are TRBV7-9 and TRBJ2-1, with TRBD2 identical over 8 bases. The J segment lost 0 bases and the V segment lost 5 bases, leaving 12 bases of the junction unmatched. Germline V lookup: CDR1 SEHNR, CDR2 FQNEAQ (reference sequence). The CDR3 runs 18 residues. Here the CDR3 reads CASSPRERGKSSYNEQFF. The CDR3 DNA sequence: TGTGCCAGCAGCCCCAGAGAGCGGGGGAAGAGCTCCTACAATGAGCAGTTCTTC.

V usage is TRBV19 and J usage is TRBJ2-3; 8 nucleotides align to TRBD1. The length of the CDR3 is 15 residues. The V gene's germline CDR1 is LNHDA and CDR2 SQIVND (reference sequence). V shed 3 bases, J shed 3 bases, and the junction held 5 bases outside the gene matches. The CDR3 spells CASSIPGTGTDTQYF. CDR3 coding DNA: TGTGCCAGTAGTATCCCGGGGACAGGTACAGATACGCAGTATTTT.

About this clone: The junction does not match germline at one end; this may be a read error. The rearrangement links TRBV6-6 to TRBJ2-7; TRBD2 agrees at 11 bases. Per the germline V gene, CDR1 is MNHNY and CDR2 is SVGAGI (reference sequence). The CDR3 covers 14 residues. CDR3 nucleotide sequence: TGTGCCAGCAGTTACTCTACTAGCGGGAGATCTGCCGACTTC. As protein: CASSYSTSGRSADF.

The rearrangement links TRBV29-1 to TRBJ2-3; 10 bases match TRBD1. CDR1 and CDR2 from the germline V gene are SQVTM and ANQGSEA. This CDR3 contains 14 residues. V was pared by 2 bases and J by 8 bases, with 7 bases of the junction left unmatched. CDR3 DNA sequence: TGCAGCGTTGAACCGGGACAGGGGAGGGTTACGCAGTATTTT. Translated: CSVEPGQGRVTQYF.

The chain joins TRBV6-6 to TRBJ1-4; 7 bases match TRBD1. V lost 6 bases and J lost 7; bases outside the gene matches: 8. CDR1 MNHNY and CDR2 SVGAGI come from the germline V gene (reference sequence). This CDR3 contains 14 residues. The CDR3 nucleotides are TGTGCCAGCAGCCCTACAGGGGTGGGTGAAAAACTGTTTTTT. Protein sequence: CASSPTGVGEKLFF.

DNA for the CDR3: TGTGCCTGGAGTCGCGCTGGTATACGGAATCAGCCCCAGCATTTT. Residues: CAWSRAGIRNQPQHF. This chain connects TRBV30 to TRBJ1-5; D remains unclear. Trimming removed 2 bases at V and 4 bases at J, with 15 bases between. The germline CDR1 and CDR2 sequences are GTSNPN and SVGIG (reference sequence). The CDR3 contains 15 residues. Supplemented by reference TRBV30 and TRBJ1-5, the full variable domain reads SQTIHQWPATLVQPVGSPLSLECTVEGTSNPNLYWYRQAAGRGLQLLFYSVGIGQISSEVPQNLSASRPQDRQFILSSKKLLLSDSGFYLCAWSRAGIRNQPQHFGDGTRLSIL.

The chain joins TRBV5-4 to TRBJ1-1; the D is unclear. V dropped 0 bases and J dropped 0 bases, with 3 bases sitting between them. Germline V gene sequence: CDR1 SGHNT, CDR2 YYREEE (reference sequence). This CDR3 is built from 13 residues. The CDR3 region is CASSLGMNTEAFF. For the CDR3, the DNA is TGTGCCAGCAGCTTGGGTATGAACACTGAAGCTTTCTTT. Drawing the rest from reference TRBV5-4 and TRBJ1-1, the complete variable domain is ETGVTQSPTHLIKTRGQQVTLRCSSQSGHNTVSWYQQALGQGPQFIFQYYREEENGRGNFPPRFSGLQFPNYSSELNVNALELDDSALYLCASSLGMNTEAFFGQGTRLTVV.

The rearrangement joins TRBV19 to TRBJ1-4; a possible D gene is TRBD1 (6 bases). CDR1 is LNHDA, CDR2 SQIVND, per germline (reference sequence). The CDR3 is 15 amino acids. Trimming took 6 bases from V and 8 from J, leaving 19 bases between them. In DNA, the CDR3 is TGTGCCAGTAGGGACAGAGCTCGGGGCGCGGAAAAACTGTTTTTT. It translates to CASRDRARGAEKLFF.

The chain recombines TRBV6-5 with TRBJ1-4; 11 nucleotides agree with TRBD1. The CDR3 extends over 15 amino acids. Germline loops: CDR1 MNHEY, CDR2 SVGAGI. The J segment lost 7 bases and the V segment lost 2 bases, leaving 3 bases of the junction unmatched. CDR3 bases: TGTGCCAGCAGTTACCAAGGACAGGGGGCTGAAAAACTGTTTTTT. It translates to CASSYQGQGAEKLFF.

The chain recombines TRBV6-5 with TRBJ1-1, with D maybe TRBD1 (5 bases). Germline lookup yields CDR1 MNHEY and CDR2 SVGAGI. V gave up 0 bases and J gave up 6 bases, with 11 bases separating them. The CDR3 consists of 14 residues. The CDR3 region is CASSYSWGRAEAFF. Written as DNA, the CDR3 is TGTGCCAGCAGTTACTCTTGGGGCCGGGCTGAAGCTTTCTTT.

In its sample, this clone was seen once. This chain joins TRBV3-1 (or the pseudogene TRBV3-2) and TRBJ1-2; D is ambiguous. V shed 1 base and J shed 2 bases, with 11 bases lying between them. Germline V lookup: CDR1 LGHDT, CDR2 YNNKEL (reference sequence). The CDR3 totals 15 residues. For the CDR3, the DNA is TGTGCCAGCAGCCAAGGCCACAGCTCGAACTATGGCTACACCTTC. Translating it yields CASSQGHSSNYGYTF.

The chain links TRBV6-5 to TRBJ2-7; 9 bases match TRBD1. The germline gives CDR1 MNHEY, CDR2 SVGAGI. The CDR3 sequence is 13 residues long. With 6 bases clipped from V and 2 bases from J, the junction kept 2 bases outside the gene matches. CDR3 amino acids: CASRGQGTYEQYF. DNA for the CDR3: TGTGCCAGCAGGGGACAGGGCACCTACGAGCAGTACTTC.

This rearrangement joins TRBV13 to TRBJ2-1; 9 bases fit TRBD1. Germline V gene lookup returns CDR1 PRHDT and CDR2 FYEKMQ (reference sequence). The V gene end was trimmed by 0 bases and the J gene end by 5 bases; junction bases not matched to a gene: 8. This CDR3 region has 17 residues. Written as DNA, the CDR3 is TGTGCCAGCAGCTTAGGCCGGGGACAGGGTACGGACAATGAGCAGTTCTTC. Translation: CASSLGRGQGTDNEQFF.